Below, 5 T cell receptor beta chains from the same sample are listed, as sequenced in a study of Tregs in tolerant kidney transplant recipients. Method: immunoSEQ multiplex PCR; TCRdb's copy keeps in-frame clones and lacks some. The sample lists 92,000 or so clones, 90% to 95% occurring once. Sequencing input: CD8+ T cells from blood. Source of these receptors: a human donor in good health.

This chain connects TRBV4-1 to TRBJ2-5, with D uncertain. The length of the CDR3 is 11 residues. In germline, CDR1 is MGHRA, CDR2 YSYEKL. V was shortened by 3 bases and J by 5 bases, with 4 bases between the two germline ends. In nucleotides, the CDR3 is TGCGCCAGCAGCCAGCGGGAGACCCAGTACTTC. It codes for CASSQRETQYF.

The V call is TRBV6-5, the J call TRBJ2-2; 11 positions match TRBD1. The CDR3 extends over 15 amino acids. The ends lost 1 base at V and 7 bases at J; junction bases unmatched: 2. Germline assignment: CDR1 MNHEY and CDR2 SVGAGI. The CDR3 loop is CASSYWTGGGGELFF. CDR3 sequence (DNA): TGTGCCAGCAGTTACTGGACAGGGGGCGGCGGGGAGCTGTTTTTT.

The table lists this clone with a count of one. V is TRBV4-1 and J is TRBJ2-1; D is unresolved. The V gene's germline CDR1 is MGHRA and CDR2 YSYEKL. The CDR3 spans 13 residues. V was pared by 0 bases and J by 9 bases, with 9 bases between. This chain's CDR3 is CASSQDRITEQFF. In DNA form, the CDR3 reads TGCGCCAGCAGCCAAGATAGGATTACTGAGCAGTTCTTC.

This clone appeared a single time. V gene TRBV6-1 combines with J gene TRBJ1-4, with D maybe TRBD1 (5 bases). V was trimmed by 5 bases and J by 3 bases, leaving 16 bases between them. CDR1 and CDR2 from the germline V gene are MNHNS and SASEGT. CDR3 length equals 16 residues. The CDR3, as DNA: TGTGCCAGCAGTAAAGAAAGACAGCCCTCTAATGAAAAACTGTTTTTT. Translated: CASSKERQPSNEKLFF.

This clone was seen once. This CDR3 is CASSIASSYNEQFF. The CDR3 DNA reads as TGTGCCAGTAGTATTGCCAGCTCCTACAATGAGCAGTTCTTC. V usage is TRBV19 and J usage is TRBJ2-1; unclear D gene. Per germline, CDR1 LNHDA and CDR2 SQIVND (reference sequence). The CDR3 covers 14 residues. Trimming pared 3 bases from V and 0 bases from J, leaving 6 bases between.